This entry is about one T cell receptor (beta chain). The antigen is unknown. This record belongs to a study of T cell responses to AZD1222 COVID-19 vaccine. Study results and caveats: Epitopes outside B.1.351 and B.1.1.7 mutated regions reportedly drew nearly half of spike TCRs. Researchers report vaccine-associated CD4 TCRs spanning spike, with dominance at 160-218 and 743-854. Most donors were white British and more were female, and clonal diversity was possibly underestimated.

Repertoires were generated with immunoSEQ multiplex PCR, while TCRdb's copy carries only in-frame clones and drops some. Altogether over 150,000 clones are present, around 92% being singletons, with the ten largest covering 4% to 5.5%. The TCR was taken from an adult in good health. Material: peripheral blood, obtained on day 0 of MenACWY control vaccination.

As DNA, the CDR3 is TGTGCCAGCAGCCAAGAAAATAGGCTAGCGGGAGGCATTCAGTACTTC. Translated, it gives CASSQENRLAGGIQYF. The rearrangement uses TRBV4-2 and TRBJ2-4; 11 nucleotides agree with TRBD2. The CDR3 has 16 residues. Germline V lookup: CDR1 LGHNA, CDR2 YNFKEQ. The ends lost 0 bases at V and 9 bases at J; junction bases unmatched: 7.